This T cell receptor (beta chain) was identified in a study of T cell responses to AZD1222 COVID-19 vaccine. Study conclusions and caveats: Nearly half of unique spike-specific TCRs reportedly avoided B.1.351 and B.1.1.7 mutated regions. A mostly white British donor set with more females was recruited, and clonal diversity was possibly underestimated. Spike-specific TCR breadth and depth rose after two AZD1222 doses.

Sequencing was performed with immunoSEQ multiplex PCR; in TCRdb, only in-frame clones are kept and a portion is missing. The sample includes more than 90,000 clones, 65% to 85% of them seen just once. Looked up from germline, CDR1 is SGHKS and CDR2 is YYEKEE (reference sequence). The CDR3 totals 15 residues. V lost 3 bases and J 0 bases, leaving 10 bases between the germline ends. About this clone: Its antigen is still unknown.

This chain joins TRBV5-5 and TRBJ1-3; D ambiguous. Sequences were derived from peripheral blood, sampled 28 days after the second AZD1222 dose. This TCR was sampled from an adult who received the AZD1222 COVID-19 vaccine. CDR3 in DNA: TGTGCCAGCAGCTGGGAACAGCCCTCTGGAAACACCATATATTTT. Its translation: CASSWEQPSGNTIYF.